This record covers a single TCR beta chain. cDNA serving as the sequencing template came from extracted, reverse transcribed RNA. This table comes from immunoSEQ multiplex PCR, and its TCRdb copy is limited to in-frame clones, with some not included. The sample contains some 150,000 clones, around 60% of which appear only once. These data originate in a study of CD8+ T cells in alopecia areata. Study overall: The study gave treated patients oral tofacitinib at 5 to 10 mg twice daily. Tofacitinib therapy took 6 to 18 months; 6 months off drug came after.

From alopecia areata patients, lesional scalp punch biopsies and peripheral blood were collected. Sample: CD4+ T cells sorted from blood, taken at week 0. This TCR derives from a human donor with alopecia areata.

The CDR3 DNA follows: TGTGCCTGGAGTGCATACAAGGAAGCTTTCTTT. This encodes CAWSAYKEAFF. The gene calls are TRBV30 and TRBJ1-1; unclear D gene. This CDR3 is 11 amino acids long. Germline lookup yields CDR1 GTSNPN and CDR2 SVGIG (reference sequence). V shed 1 base and J shed 8 bases, with 8 bases lying between them.